Described below is a single T cell receptor (beta chain) sequence and its context. The antigen remains undetermined. Newly diagnosed, the hyperthyroidism patients had under 2 months' duration and were aged 18 to 65. The data belong to a study of Graves' ophthalmopathy and Graves' hyperthyroidism. Study-level points and caveats: Blood shared most expanded thyroid clonotypes above 0.001 frequency.

Transcripts of RNA were the source for amplifying TCR beta CDR3 regions. Investigators did first-round RT-PCR with HTBI primers, then second-round multiplex PCR. Using its own MiXCR run on the multiplex PCR reads, TCRdb lists one record per CDR3 protein. The sample carries hundreds of thousands of distinct CDR3 sequences, about 20% recorded once. This clonotype originated in a woman younger than 35 with stable Graves' hyperthyroidism. Some clones in this sample may be carry-over from other donors' samples. The sequenced sample was peripheral blood.

The CDR3 DNA sequence: TGCAGTGCTTCCGGGACATACTATGGCTACACCTTC. Translated: CSASGTYYGYTF. This sequence joins TRBV20-1 and TRBJ1-2, with a tentative D call TRBD1 (6 bases). Per germline, CDR1 DFQATT and CDR2 SNEGSKA (reference sequence). Trimming removed 5 bases from V and 3 bases from J, with 10 bases in between. The length of the CDR3 is 12 residues.